Listed here are 25 T cell receptor beta chains from one sample, sequenced in a study of blood T cell repertoires in COVID-19. The table came from immunoSEQ multiplex PCR; TCRdb's copy has only in-frame clones and leaves some out. Of approximately 300,000 clones listed, roughly 85% were seen once; the top ten hold around 1.8%. The sample was PBMCs or T cells enriched from blood (not recorded which). The receptors shown here come from a woman younger than 45 who had been exposed to COVID-19.

This chain uses TRBV21-1 with TRBJ2-2; the table's D call, TRBD2, was not checked against the DNA. TRBV21-1 is shown as a pseudogene. The CDR3 covers 17 residues. CDR3 protein: CASSKTSGSLATGELFF. DNA of the CDR3: TGTGCCAGCAGCAAGACTAGCGGGAGTTTAGCTACCGGGGAGCTGTTTTTT.

The V gene is TRBV4-3, the J gene TRBJ1-1; maybe TRBD1 (5 bases). CDR1 is LGHNA, CDR2 YSLEER, per germline. V lost 1 base and J 3 bases, leaving 12 bases between the germline ends. CDR3 length equals 15 residues. CDR3 protein: CASSQALQGYTEAFF. Written as DNA, the CDR3 is TGCGCCAGCAGCCAAGCCCTTCAGGGTTACACTGAAGCTTTCTTT.

The chain has TRBV6-5 and TRBJ2-1; D is possibly TRBD2 (6 bases). The germline V and J ends were trimmed by 7 bases and 8 bases, with 15 bases remaining between them. This CDR3 has 13 residues. Germline V gives CDR1 MNHEY, CDR2 SVGAGI. CDR3 amino acids: CASTPGLPDEQFF. As DNA, the CDR3 is TGTGCCAGCACTCCGGGACTCCCGGATGAGCAGTTCTTC.

This clone appeared a single time. J is TRBJ1-1 and V is TRBV19; a possible D gene is TRBD1 (5 bases). CDR1 is LNHDA and CDR2 is SQIVND in the germline V gene (reference sequence). This CDR3 is built from 14 residues. Trimming took 11 bases from V and 0 from J, leaving 16 bases between them. DNA for the CDR3: TGTGCCTCCGAGCGGGACGGGGTGAACACTGAAGCTTTCTTT. It specifies CASERDGVNTEAFF.

The V and J genes are TRBV20-1 and TRBJ2-7; D may be TRBD2 (5 bases). The germline CDR1 and CDR2 sequences are DFQATT and SNEGSKA (reference sequence). The ends were cut back, 5 bases at V and 9 bases at J, with 14 bases in the middle. The CDR3 is 11 amino acids. As DNA, the CDR3 is TGCAGTGCTCTCAGCGGTGAGGTGCAGTACTTC. It translates to CSALSGEVQYF.

J is TRBJ1-2 and V is TRBV28; perhaps TRBD1 as D (6 bases). CDR1 is MDHEN, CDR2 SYDVKM, per germline. This CDR3 region has 13 residues. V lost 4 bases and J lost 4, with 10 bases in between. The chain's CDR3 is CASSSGGGYGYTF. The CDR3 bases are TGTGCCAGCAGTTCGGGAGGGGGCTATGGCTACACCTTC.

J is TRBJ1-3 and V is TRBV7-2, with 9 bases lining up with TRBD1. Germline CDR1 SGHTA, CDR2 FQGNSA. V dropped 1 base and J dropped 2; count of bases not matched to a gene: 6. This CDR3 region has 17 residues. The CDR3 spells CASSLEQGAATGNTIYF. DNA for the CDR3: TGTGCCAGCAGCTTAGAACAGGGGGCCGCGACTGGAAACACCATATATTTT.

The rearrangement uses TRBV28 and TRBJ2-3; D gene uncertain. Trimming shortened V by 6 bases and J by 5 bases, and 6 bases separated the two germline ends. The CDR3 loop spans 11 amino acids. Germline lookup yields CDR1 MDHEN and CDR2 SYDVKM. The CDR3 here is CASSTKDTQYF. Written as DNA, the CDR3 is TGTGCCAGCAGCACTAAAGATACGCAGTATTTT.

J is TRBJ2-3 and V is TRBV10-1; 7 positions agree with TRBD2. This CDR3 contains 16 residues. V trimming: 0 bases; J trimming: 5 bases; junction bases outside the gene matches: 8. The germline V gene encodes CDR1 WNHNN and CDR2 SYGVQD (reference sequence). DNA for the CDR3: TGCGCCAGCAGTGAGTCGAGTCGGGGGGAGGGAGATACGCAGTATTTT. This translates into CASSESSRGEGDTQYF.

This clone showed up just once. The gene calls are TRBV6-5 and TRBJ1-2; 9 bases fit TRBD1. CDR1 is MNHEY, CDR2 SVGAGI, per germline. The CDR3 has 14 amino acids. V shed 6 bases, J shed 4 bases, and the junction held 6 bases outside the gene matches. CDR3 protein: CASRPGQGPYGYTF. DNA for the CDR3: TGTGCCAGCAGGCCGGGACAGGGACCCTATGGCTACACCTTC.

This sequence joins TRBV9 and TRBJ2-3; no reliable D call. The CDR3 sequence is 11 residues long. The germline CDR1 and CDR2 sequences are SGDLS and YYNGEE. V lost 8 bases and J lost 11, with 15 bases in between. The CDR3 region has the DNA TGTGCCAGTCAATTCAGGCATAAGCAGTATTTT. Amino acid sequence: CASQFRHKQYF.

This clone was observed a handful of times. J is TRBJ2-7 and V is TRBV9; no reliable D call. Germline V gene data show CDR1 as SGDLS and CDR2 as YYNGEE. V was shortened by 0 bases and J by 6 bases, with 13 bases between the two germline ends. This CDR3 region has 14 residues. In nucleotides, the CDR3 is TGTGCCAGCAGCGTAGACCCCGGGTCCGGCGAGCAGTACTTC. Its translation: CASSVDPGSGEQYF.

The V gene is TRBV10-3, the J gene TRBJ2-1; D is ambiguous. This CDR3 has 13 residues. The germline gives CDR1 ENHRY, CDR2 SYGVKD. The V end lost 7 bases, the J end lost 7 bases, and 14 bases lay between the germline ends. The CDR3 loop is CAIKNNTHNEQFF. The CDR3, as DNA: TGTGCCATCAAGAACAACACGCATAATGAGCAGTTCTTC.

This clone was seen once. In DNA, the CDR3 is TGCAGCGTTGAAGATCAGGCAGCGGGGGGGCCCCCCGGGGAGCTGTTTTTT. The encoded protein is CSVEDQAAGGPPGELFF. This sequence joins TRBV29-1 and TRBJ2-2, with 10 positions matching TRBD2. Germline trimming cut 0 bases from V and 6 bases from J; bases unmatched to any gene: 10. The CDR3 covers 17 residues. Germline V gives CDR1 SQVTM, CDR2 ANQGSEA.

On this clone: Distinct nucleotide sequences in the sample also encode this CDR3. The gene calls are TRBV18 and TRBJ2-7; D is possibly TRBD2 (5 bases). Trimming left V 3 bases short and J 4 bases short, with 7 bases between. The CDR3 loop spans 12 amino acids. Germline loops: CDR1 KGHSH, CDR2 LQKENI. Written as DNA, the CDR3 is TGTGCCAGCTCACCCCCGGGATACGAGCAGTACTTC. Protein: CASSPPGYEQYF.

V and J are TRBV6-5 and TRBJ2-5; D may be TRBD2 (5 bases). This CDR3 has 15 residues. Trimming cost V 7 bases and J 6 bases, with 21 bases left between them. CDR1 and CDR2 (germline): MNHEY, SVGAGI. This CDR3 is CASTARAGPIQTQYF. For the CDR3, the DNA is TGTGCCAGCACGGCTCGCGCGGGCCCCATCCAGACCCAGTACTTC.

Comment on this clone: This clone may be a read error of a much larger clone one base away. The rearrangement links TRBV7-2 to TRBJ2-1, with TRBD2 identical over 11 bases. The CDR3 has 15 amino acids. V lost 1 base and J lost 5; bases outside the gene matches: 1. The V gene's germline CDR1 is SGHTA and CDR2 FQGNSA. Here the CDR3 DNA reads TGTGCCAGCAGCTTAGGACTAGCGGGGAACAATGAGCAGTTCTTC. It translates to CASSLGLAGNNEQFF.

The rearrangement links TRBV4-1 to TRBJ2-7; 8 nucleotides agree with TRBD1. The CDR3 runs to 15 residues. The trim removed 4 bases at V and 2 bases at J, leaving 7 bases unmatched. Germline-derived CDR1 and CDR2 are MGHRA and YSYEKL. As DNA, the CDR3 is TGCGCCAGCAGCCCTACAGGGGGGATGACCTACGAGCAGTACTTC. It yields the protein CASSPTGGMTYEQYF.

This chain joins TRBV28 and TRBJ1-3; D call uncertain. Germline V CDR1 and CDR2: MDHEN, SYDVKM. V lost 2 bases to trimming and J lost 0 bases, with 14 bases between them. The CDR3 loop spans 17 amino acids. Here the CDR3 reads CASSLGTRPYSGNTIYF. The CDR3 bases are TGTGCCAGCAGTTTAGGTACCAGGCCATACTCTGGAAACACCATATATTTT.

This clone was seen a few times. V and J are TRBV5-6 and TRBJ2-1; 9 bases are a match to TRBD1. The germline gives CDR1 SGHDT, CDR2 YYEEEE. The CDR3 extends over 15 amino acids. Trimming at V came to 0 bases and at J to 3 bases, leaving 1 base not matched to a gene. The CDR3 reads CASSLGTGVYNEQFF. CDR3 DNA sequence: TGTGCCAGCAGCTTGGGGACAGGGGTCTACAATGAGCAGTTCTTC.

This chain connects TRBV25-1 to TRBJ1-1, with 7 bases identical to TRBD1. The CDR3 length is 13 residues. Germline V lookup: CDR1 MGHDK, CDR2 SYGVNS. V trimming: 10 bases; J trimming: 3 bases; junction bases outside the gene matches: 8. As DNA, the CDR3 is TGTGCCAACACGTCCAGGGGGTACACTGAAGCTTTCTTT. It specifies CANTSRGYTEAFF.

The CDR3 loop is CASSIVGGEVGDTQYF. The CDR3 nucleotides read TGTGCCAGTAGTATAGTCGGAGGGGAGGTCGGGGATACGCAGTATTTT. The chain is built from TRBV19 and TRBJ2-3; a possible D gene is TRBD2 (6 bases). Germline loops: CDR1 LNHDA, CDR2 SQIVND (reference sequence). V was cut by 1 base and J by 6 bases, with 17 bases left in between. CDR3 length equals 16 residues.

This rearrangement joins TRBV6-5 to TRBJ1-2; no clear D gene. V lost 6 bases and J 4 bases, leaving 12 bases between the germline ends. The V gene's germline CDR1 is MNHEY and CDR2 SVGAGI. The CDR3 loop spans 13 amino acids. The CDR3: CASRVTTGYGYTF. As DNA, the CDR3 is TGTGCCAGCAGAGTCACCACGGGCTATGGCTACACCTTC.

The CDR3 sequence is CASSRTGANTGELFF. CDR3 in DNA: TGTGCCAGCAGCCGGACAGGGGCGAACACCGGGGAGCTGTTTTTT. V is TRBV6-2 or TRBV6-3 and J is TRBJ2-2; 9 bases map to TRBD1. The CDR3 is 15 amino acids. The V and J ends lost 6 bases and 0 bases, in that order; junction bases with no gene match: 2. CDR1 and CDR2 from the germline V gene are MNHEY and SVGEGT.

This chain connects TRBV6-5 to TRBJ2-2, with TRBD1 matching over 9 bases. This CDR3 is built from 15 residues. Germline trimming cut 5 bases from V and 5 bases from J; bases unmatched to any gene: 6. The germline V gene encodes CDR1 MNHEY and CDR2 SVGAGI. The CDR3 nucleotides read TGTGCCAGCAGTCCTGGGACAGGGAAAACCGGGGAGCTGTTTTTT. This gives the protein CASSPGTGKTGELFF.